Below, one T cell receptor beta chain is given with its context. The sample is drawn from a study of cytotoxic CD8 clonotypes in ibrutinib-treated CLL. Assay used: immunoSEQ multiplex PCR; TCRdb lists only in-frame clones, some missing. The table includes 150,000 to 200,000 clones, roughly four fifths detected once. The germline CDR1 and CDR2 sequences are MGHDK and SYGVNS. The germline V and J ends were trimmed by 6 bases and 0 bases, with 0 bases remaining between them. The CDR3 is made up of 11 amino acids. This sequence was found in a human donor with chronic lymphocytic leukemia. The specimen was PBMCs, collected after 12 months of ibrutinib treatment. The chain employs TRBV25-1 and TRBJ2-1, with unresolved D. The CDR3 DNA sequence: TGTGCCAGCAGCTCCTACAATGAGCAGTTCTTC. This encodes CASSSYNEQFF.